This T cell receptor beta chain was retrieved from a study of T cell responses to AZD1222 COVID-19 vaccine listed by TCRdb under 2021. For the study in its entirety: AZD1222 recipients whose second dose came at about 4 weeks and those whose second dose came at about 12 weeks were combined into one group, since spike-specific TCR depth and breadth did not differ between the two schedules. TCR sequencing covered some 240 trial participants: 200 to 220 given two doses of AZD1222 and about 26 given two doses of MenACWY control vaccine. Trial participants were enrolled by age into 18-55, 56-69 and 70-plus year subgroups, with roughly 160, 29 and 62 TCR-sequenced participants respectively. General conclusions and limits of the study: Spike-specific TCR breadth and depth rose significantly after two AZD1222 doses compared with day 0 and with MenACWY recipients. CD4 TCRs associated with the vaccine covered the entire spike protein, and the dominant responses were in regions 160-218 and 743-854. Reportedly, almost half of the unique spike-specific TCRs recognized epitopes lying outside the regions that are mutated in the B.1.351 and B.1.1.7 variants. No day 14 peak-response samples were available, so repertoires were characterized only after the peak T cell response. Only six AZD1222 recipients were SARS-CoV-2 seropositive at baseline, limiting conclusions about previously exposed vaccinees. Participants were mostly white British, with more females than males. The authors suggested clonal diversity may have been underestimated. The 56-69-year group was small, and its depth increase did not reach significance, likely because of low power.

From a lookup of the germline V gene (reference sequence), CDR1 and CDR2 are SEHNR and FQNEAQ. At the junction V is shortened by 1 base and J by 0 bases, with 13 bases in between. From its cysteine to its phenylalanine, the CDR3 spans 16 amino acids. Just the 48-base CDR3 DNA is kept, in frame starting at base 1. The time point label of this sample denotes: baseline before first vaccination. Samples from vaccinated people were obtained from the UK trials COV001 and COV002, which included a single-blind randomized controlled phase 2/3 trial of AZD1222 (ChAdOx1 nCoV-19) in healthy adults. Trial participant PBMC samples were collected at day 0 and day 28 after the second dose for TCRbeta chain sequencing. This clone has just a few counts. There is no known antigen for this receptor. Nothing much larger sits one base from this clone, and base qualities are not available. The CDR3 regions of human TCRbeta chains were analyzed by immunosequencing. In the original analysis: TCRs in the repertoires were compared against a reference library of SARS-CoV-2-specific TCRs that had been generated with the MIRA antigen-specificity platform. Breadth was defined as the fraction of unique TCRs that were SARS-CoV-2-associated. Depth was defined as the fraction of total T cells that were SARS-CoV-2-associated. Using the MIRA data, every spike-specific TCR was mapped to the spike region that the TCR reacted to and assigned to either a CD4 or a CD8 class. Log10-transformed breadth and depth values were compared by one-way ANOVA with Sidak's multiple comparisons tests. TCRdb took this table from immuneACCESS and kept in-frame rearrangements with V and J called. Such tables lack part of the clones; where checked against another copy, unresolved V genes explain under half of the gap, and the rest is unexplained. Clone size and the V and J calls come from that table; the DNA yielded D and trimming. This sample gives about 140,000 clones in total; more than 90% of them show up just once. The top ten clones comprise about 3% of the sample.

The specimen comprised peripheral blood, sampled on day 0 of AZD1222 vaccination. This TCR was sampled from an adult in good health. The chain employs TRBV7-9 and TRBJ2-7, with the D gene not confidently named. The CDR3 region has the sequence CASSLVEGTGSYEQYF. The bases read TGTGCCAGCAGCTTAGTTGAAGGAACCGGCTCCTACGAGCAGTACTTC.